This T cell receptor beta chain came from a study of T-cell memory formation after mild COVID-19. Study-level results: Shrinking CD4+ clones resided mostly in CM and EM, and CD8+ ones in EMRA. Clones that contracted from day 15 to 85 had balanced CD4/CD8; later expanders were CD4+ biased.

Trimming cost V 3 bases and J 1 base, with 7 bases left between them. Germline CDR1 MRHNA, CDR2 SNTAGT. The CDR3 spans 13 residues. As for this clonotype: The antigen remains unidentified.

TCRdb passed the 5' RACE reads through MiXCR, listing each CDR3 protein once. This table has about 470,000 distinct CDR3 sequences, about 23% appearing once. Sequenced sample: PBMCs or a T cell subset sorted from them (not recorded which). This receptor was identified in an adult woman who had mild COVID-19 (a few samples of this study predate the infection). Cell type and time point are not known. This chain joins TRBV6-4 and TRBJ2-7; D is unresolved. DNA for the CDR3: TGTGCCAGCAGTGAACCGCGATCCTACGAGCAGTACTTC. Its protein is CASSEPRSYEQYF.